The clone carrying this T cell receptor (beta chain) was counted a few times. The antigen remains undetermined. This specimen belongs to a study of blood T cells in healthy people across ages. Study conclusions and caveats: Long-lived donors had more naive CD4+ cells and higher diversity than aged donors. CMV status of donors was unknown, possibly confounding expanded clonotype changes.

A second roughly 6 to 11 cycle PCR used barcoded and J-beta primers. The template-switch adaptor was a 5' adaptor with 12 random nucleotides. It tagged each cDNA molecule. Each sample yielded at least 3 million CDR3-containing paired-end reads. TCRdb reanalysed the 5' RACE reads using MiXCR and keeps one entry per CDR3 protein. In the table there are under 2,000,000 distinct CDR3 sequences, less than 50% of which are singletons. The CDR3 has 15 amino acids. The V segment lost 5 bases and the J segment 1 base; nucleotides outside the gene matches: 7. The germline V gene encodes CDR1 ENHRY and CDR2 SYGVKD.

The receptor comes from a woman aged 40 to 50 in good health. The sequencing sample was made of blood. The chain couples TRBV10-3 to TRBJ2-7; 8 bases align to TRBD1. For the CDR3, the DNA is TGTGCCATCAGTTCAAACAGGGGGATATCCTACGAGCAGTACTTC. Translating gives CAISSNRGISYEQYF.